A selection of T cell receptor beta chains follows, all from one sample in a study of shared clonotypes between healthy human individuals. Profiled with immunoSEQ multiplex PCR; TCRdb holds only in-frame clones, not every one. The table lists 2.3 million or so clones, 93% of them singletons. The sequenced sample consisted of naive CD4+ T cells from PBMCs. These receptors all stem from a man in his late teens or twenties in good health. Some clones in this sample may be carry-over from other donors' samples. The CDR3 runs from the conserved cysteine through the conserved F or W. The D gene is left open where the match is weak. Clone size, where shown, is once, few, many, or a class for clones that have expanded.

d_gene: TRBD1
v_gene: TRBV6-1
abundance: -
j_gene: TRBJ2-7
CDR3aa: CASSERLDRVHEQYF
CDR3nt: TGTGCCAGCAGTGAACGGTTGGACAGGGTCCACGAGCAGTACTTC

d_gene: TRBD2
v_gene: TRBV5-1
abundance: -
j_gene: TRBJ2-1
CDR3aa: CASSLTSGSPSHGFF
CDR3nt: TGCGCCAGCAGCTTAACTAGCGGGAGTCCCTCACACGGGTTCTTC

d_gene: TRBD2
v_gene: TRBV18
abundance: -
j_gene: TRBJ2-1
CDR3aa: CASSRVAGAPYNEQFF
CDR3nt: TGTGCCAGCTCACGAGTAGCGGGAGCCCCCTACAATGAGCAGTTCTTC

d_gene: -
v_gene: TRBV27
abundance: -
j_gene: TRBJ2-7
CDR3aa: CAPRVHYEQYF
CDR3nt: TGTGCTCCCCGAGTTCACTACGAGCAGTACTTC

d_gene: -
v_gene: TRBV27
abundance: -
j_gene: TRBJ2-7
CDR3aa: CASSPNYEQYF
CDR3nt: TGTGCCAGCAGTCCCAACTACGAGCAGTACTTC

d_gene: -
v_gene: TRBV20-1
abundance: few
j_gene: TRBJ1-1
CDR3aa: CSAPGNTEAFF
CDR3nt: TGCAGTGCCCCAGGTAACACTGAAGCTTTCTTT

d_gene: -
v_gene: TRBV7-9
abundance: -
j_gene: TRBJ2-7
CDR3aa: CASSLTSPGEQYF
CDR3nt: TGTGCCAGCAGCTTAACCTCCCCAGGCGAGCAGTACTTC

d_gene: -
v_gene: TRBV5-1
abundance: once
j_gene: TRBJ2-1
CDR3aa: CASSLNENEQFF
CDR3nt: TGCGCCAGCAGCTTGAACGAGAATGAGCAGTTCTTC

d_gene: TRBD1
v_gene: TRBV28
abundance: -
j_gene: TRBJ1-2
CDR3aa: CASSLAQGVNYGYTF
CDR3nt: TGTGCCAGCAGTTTAGCACAGGGGGTAAACTATGGCTACACCTTC

d_gene: -
v_gene: TRBV6-1
abundance: once
j_gene: TRBJ2-3
CDR3aa: CASRPGWMDTQYF
CDR3nt: TGTGCTTCAAGACCGGGATGGATGGATACGCAGTATTTT

d_gene: TRBD2
v_gene: TRBV14
abundance: -
j_gene: TRBJ2-3
CDR3aa: CASSQESGRAADTQYF
CDR3nt: TGTGCCAGCAGCCAAGAGAGCGGGAGGGCCGCAGATACGCAGTATTTT

d_gene: TRBD2
v_gene: TRBV9
abundance: -
j_gene: TRBJ2-1
CDR3aa: CASTPGLASGSYNEQFF
CDR3nt: TGTGCCTCAACGCCGGGACTAGCGAGCGGCTCCTACAATGAGCAGTTCTTC

d_gene: -
v_gene: TRBV27
abundance: -
j_gene: TRBJ1-3
CDR3aa: CASSLSWGISGNTIYF
CDR3nt: TGTGCCAGCAGTTTATCTTGGGGGATCTCTGGAAACACCATATATTTT

d_gene: -
v_gene: TRBV19
abundance: once
j_gene: TRBJ1-5
CDR3aa: CASSIGGGSNQPQHF
CDR3nt: TGTGCCAGTAGTATAGGAGGGGGTAGCAATCAGCCCCAGCATTTT

d_gene: -
v_gene: TRBV5-4
abundance: -
j_gene: TRBJ2-1
CDR3aa: CAAGPAGGSSEQFF
CDR3nt: TGTGCCGCTGGGCCTGCAGGAGGATCTAGTGAGCAGTTCTTC

d_gene: TRBD2
v_gene: TRBV29-1
abundance: once
j_gene: TRBJ2-3
CDR3aa: CSVGTSAAVDTQYF
CDR3nt: TGCAGCGTCGGGACTAGCGCCGCCGTGGATACGCAGTATTTT

d_gene: TRBD2
v_gene: TRBV25-1
abundance: -
j_gene: TRBJ2-2
CDR3aa: CASSESFGGRAAGELFF
CDR3nt: TGTGCCAGCAGTGAATCATTCGGCGGGAGGGCCGCCGGGGAGCTGTTTTTT

d_gene: -
v_gene: TRBV9
abundance: few
j_gene: TRBJ1-1
CDR3aa: CASSVGTRNTEAFF
CDR3nt: TGTGCCAGCAGCGTAGGGACGAGGAACACTGAAGCTTTCTTT

d_gene: -
v_gene: TRBV5-1
abundance: -
j_gene: TRBJ1-5
CDR3aa: CASSPGGVGNQPQHF
CDR3nt: TGCGCCAGCAGCCCTGGGGGGGTAGGCAATCAGCCCCAGCATTTT

d_gene: -
v_gene: TRBV5-8
abundance: -
j_gene: TRBJ1-2
CDR3aa: CAPGRRGGYTF
CDR3nt: TGTGCCCCAGGCAGGCGCGGAGGCTACACCTTC

d_gene: TRBD2
v_gene: TRBV19
abundance: -
j_gene: TRBJ2-7
CDR3aa: CATLGGSLYEQYF
CDR3nt: TGTGCCACCCTGGGCGGGAGTTTGTACGAGCAGTACTTC

d_gene: TRBD1
v_gene: TRBV29-1
abundance: -
j_gene: TRBJ1-1
CDR3aa: CSVPNSDRAYSEAFF
CDR3nt: TGCAGCGTTCCCAATTCGGACAGGGCTTACAGTGAAGCTTTCTTT

d_gene: TRBD1
v_gene: TRBV7-9
abundance: -
j_gene: TRBJ2-1
CDR3aa: CASSSGTGVGAEQFF
CDR3nt: TGTGCCAGCAGCTCAGGGACAGGGGTGGGAGCGGAGCAGTTCTTC

d_gene: TRBD1
v_gene: TRBV6-6
abundance: -
j_gene: TRBJ2-5
CDR3aa: CASSPPDREETQYF
CDR3nt: TGTGCCAGCAGTCCCCCGGACAGGGAGGAGACCCAGTACTTC

d_gene: TRBD1
v_gene: TRBV7-8
abundance: -
j_gene: TRBJ2-5
CDR3aa: CASSSGQGRGGGETQYF
CDR3nt: TGTGCCAGCAGCTCTGGACAGGGCAGAGGGGGTGGAGAGACCCAGTACTTC

d_gene: -
v_gene: TRBV7-3
abundance: -
j_gene: TRBJ2-7
CDR3aa: CASSASGPTYEQYF
CDR3nt: TGTGCCAGCAGCGCTTCTGGGCCTACCTACGAGCAGTACTTC

d_gene: TRBD1
v_gene: TRBV7-2
abundance: -
j_gene: TRBJ1-2
CDR3aa: CASSLAFGQGNGYTF
CDR3nt: TGTGCCAGCAGCTTAGCGTTCGGACAGGGAAATGGCTACACCTTC

d_gene: -
v_gene: TRBV7-9
abundance: once
j_gene: TRBJ1-1
CDR3aa: CASSTSRNTEAFF
CDR3nt: TGTGCCAGCAGCACCTCCAGGAACACTGAAGCTTTCTTT

d_gene: TRBD1
v_gene: TRBV7-2
abundance: -
j_gene: TRBJ1-2
CDR3aa: CASSLGQGANYGYTF
CDR3nt: TGTGCCAGCAGCCTTGGACAGGGGGCCAACTATGGCTACACCTTC

d_gene: TRBD2
v_gene: TRBV28
abundance: -
j_gene: TRBJ2-7
CDR3aa: CASSRHSGLAGAYEQYF
CDR3nt: TGTGCCAGCAGCCGGCACTCGGGACTAGCGGGAGCCTACGAGCAGTACTTC

d_gene: -
v_gene: TRBV18
abundance: -
j_gene: TRBJ2-5
CDR3aa: CASSPGWGWETQYF
CDR3nt: TGTGCCAGCTCACCGGGATGGGGTTGGGAGACCCAGTACTTC

d_gene: -
v_gene: TRBV7-9
abundance: -
j_gene: TRBJ2-3
CDR3aa: CASSFEGPFTDTQYF
CDR3nt: TGTGCCAGCAGCTTCGAGGGGCCCTTCACAGATACGCAGTATTTT

d_gene: -
v_gene: TRBV7-2
abundance: -
j_gene: TRBJ2-1
CDR3aa: CASSLDSSYNEQFF
CDR3nt: TGTGCCAGCAGCTTGGACTCCTCCTACAATGAGCAGTTCTTC

d_gene: -
v_gene: TRBV28
abundance: -
j_gene: TRBJ1-5
CDR3aa: CASSFPRQDVQPQHF
CDR3nt: TGTGCCAGCAGTTTTCCACGACAGGATGTTCAGCCCCAGCATTTT

d_gene: -
v_gene: TRBV5-4
abundance: -
j_gene: TRBJ2-5
CDR3aa: CASSMVTQETQYF
CDR3nt: TGTGCCAGCAGCATGGTGACACAAGAGACCCAGTACTTC

d_gene: -
v_gene: TRBV27
abundance: -
j_gene: TRBJ2-1
CDR3aa: CASSPLARSSYNEQFF
CDR3nt: TGTGCCAGCAGTCCGCTGGCGCGGAGCTCCTACAATGAGCAGTTCTTC

d_gene: -
v_gene: TRBV19
abundance: -
j_gene: TRBJ2-7
CDR3aa: CASSWGHEQYF
CDR3nt: TGTGCCAGTAGTTGGGGCCACGAGCAGTACTTC

d_gene: TRBD1
v_gene: TRBV5-3
abundance: -
j_gene: TRBJ2-7
CDR3aa: CARSLSLQDRGKEQYF
CDR3nt: TGTGCCAGAAGCTTGTCCCTCCAGGACAGGGGGAAGGAGCAGTACTTC

d_gene: -
v_gene: TRBV7-7
abundance: -
j_gene: TRBJ2-1
CDR3aa: CASSLMGGSYNEQFF
CDR3nt: TGTGCCAGCAGCCTAATGGGGGGCTCCTACAATGAGCAGTTCTTC

d_gene: TRBD2
v_gene: TRBV5-4
abundance: once
j_gene: TRBJ2-3
CDR3aa: CASSSGLAGGTDTQYF
CDR3nt: TGTGCCAGCAGCTCCGGACTAGCGGGTGGCACAGATACGCAGTATTTT

d_gene: -
v_gene: TRBV27
abundance: -
j_gene: TRBJ2-4
CDR3aa: CASSPPGLRGKNIQYF
CDR3nt: TGTGCCAGCAGTCCCCCAGGGCTTCGGGGCAAAAACATTCAGTACTTC

d_gene: TRBD1
v_gene: TRBV5-1
abundance: -
j_gene: TRBJ2-4
CDR3aa: CASTLGDRLNIQYF
CDR3nt: TGCGCCAGCACCCTGGGGGACAGATTAAACATTCAGTACTTC

d_gene: TRBD1
v_gene: TRBV19
abundance: once
j_gene: TRBJ1-5
CDR3aa: CASGTGGNQPQHF
CDR3nt: TGTGCCAGCGGGACAGGGGGCAATCAGCCCCAGCATTTT

d_gene: TRBD1
v_gene: TRBV29-1
abundance: -
j_gene: TRBJ2-5
CDR3aa: CSAPPGDRFQETQYF
CDR3nt: TGCAGCGCTCCTCCTGGGGACAGGTTCCAAGAGACCCAGTACTTC

d_gene: TRBD1
v_gene: TRBV5-1
abundance: -
j_gene: TRBJ2-7
CDR3aa: CASSGRTGSIGEQYF
CDR3nt: TGCGCCAGCAGCGGCCGGACAGGGTCGATAGGGGAGCAGTACTTC

d_gene: -
v_gene: TRBV28
abundance: -
j_gene: TRBJ2-3
CDR3aa: CASGRASDTQYF
CDR3nt: TGTGCCAGCGGCCGGGCATCAGATACGCAGTATTTT

d_gene: -
v_gene: TRBV5-1
abundance: -
j_gene: TRBJ1-1
CDR3aa: CASSPGVATEAFF
CDR3nt: TGCGCCAGCAGCCCAGGGGTTGCGACTGAAGCTTTCTTT

d_gene: TRBD1
v_gene: TRBV5-1
abundance: few
j_gene: TRBJ2-2
CDR3aa: CASSADRAGGELFF
CDR3nt: TGCGCCAGCAGCGCGGACAGGGCTGGCGGGGAGCTGTTTTTT

d_gene: -
v_gene: TRBV5-1
abundance: once
j_gene: TRBJ2-6
CDR3aa: CASSLGPGSSSGANVLTF
CDR3nt: TGCGCCAGCAGCTTGGGTCCAGGGAGTTCCTCTGGGGCCAACGTCCTGACTTTC

d_gene: TRBD2
v_gene: TRBV5-4
abundance: -
j_gene: TRBJ2-3
CDR3aa: CASSLPRLAGADTQYF
CDR3nt: TGTGCCAGCAGCTTGCCCCGGCTAGCGGGAGCCGATACGCAGTATTTT

d_gene: -
v_gene: TRBV7-8
abundance: -
j_gene: TRBJ2-5
CDR3aa: CASSLVGETQYF
CDR3nt: TGTGCCAGCAGCTTGGTCGGGGAGACCCAGTACTTC

d_gene: -
v_gene: TRBV2
abundance: -
j_gene: TRBJ2-3
CDR3aa: CASRGFDTDTQYF
CDR3nt: TGTGCCAGCAGGGGCTTCGACACAGATACGCAGTATTTT

d_gene: -
v_gene: TRBV5-1
abundance: -
j_gene: TRBJ2-7
CDR3aa: CASSLGPVTLSYEQYF
CDR3nt: TGCGCCAGCAGCTTGGGTCCGGTGACCCTCTCCTACGAGCAGTACTTC

d_gene: -
v_gene: TRBV5-6
abundance: -
j_gene: TRBJ1-5
CDR3aa: CASSFGTPNQPQHF
CDR3nt: TGTGCCAGCAGCTTCGGGACCCCAAATCAGCCCCAGCATTTT

d_gene: -
v_gene: TRBV27
abundance: -
j_gene: TRBJ2-2
CDR3aa: CASSLLLVGKNTGELFF
CDR3nt: TGTGCCAGCAGTTTATTACTGGTAGGGAAGAACACCGGGGAGCTGTTTTTT

d_gene: -
v_gene: TRBV4-1
abundance: -
j_gene: TRBJ2-7
CDR3aa: CASSQVLAGASYEQYF
CDR3nt: TGCGCCAGCAGCCAAGTTTTAGCAGGGGCCTCCTACGAGCAGTACTTC

d_gene: TRBD1
v_gene: TRBV5-4
abundance: -
j_gene: TRBJ2-3
CDR3aa: CASTRDRGTTDTQYF
CDR3nt: TGTGCCAGCACTCGGGACAGGGGGACCACAGATACGCAGTATTTT